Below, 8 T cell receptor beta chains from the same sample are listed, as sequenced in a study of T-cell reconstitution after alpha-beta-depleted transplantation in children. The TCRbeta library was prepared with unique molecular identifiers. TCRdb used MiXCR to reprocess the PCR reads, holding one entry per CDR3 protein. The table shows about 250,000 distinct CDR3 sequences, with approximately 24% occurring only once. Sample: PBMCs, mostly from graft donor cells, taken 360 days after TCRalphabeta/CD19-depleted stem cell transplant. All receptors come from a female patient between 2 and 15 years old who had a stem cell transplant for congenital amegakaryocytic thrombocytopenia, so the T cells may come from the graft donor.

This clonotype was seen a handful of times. The CDR3 sequence is CASSVEARYNEQFF. The CDR3 bases are TGTGCCAGCAGCGTAGAGGCTAGGTACAATGAGCAGTTCTTC. V usage is TRBV9 and J usage is TRBJ2-1; D not certain. V was cut by 0 bases and J by 4 bases, with 8 bases left in between. Germline loops: CDR1 SGDLS, CDR2 YYNGEE. The CDR3 has 14 residues.

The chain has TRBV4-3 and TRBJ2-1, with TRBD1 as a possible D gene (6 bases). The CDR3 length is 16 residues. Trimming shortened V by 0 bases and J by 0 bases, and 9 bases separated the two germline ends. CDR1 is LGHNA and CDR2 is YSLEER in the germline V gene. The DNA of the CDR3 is TGCGCCAGCAGCCAAGAGTGGGGGCACTCCTACAATGAGCAGTTCTTC. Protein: CASSQEWGHSYNEQFF.

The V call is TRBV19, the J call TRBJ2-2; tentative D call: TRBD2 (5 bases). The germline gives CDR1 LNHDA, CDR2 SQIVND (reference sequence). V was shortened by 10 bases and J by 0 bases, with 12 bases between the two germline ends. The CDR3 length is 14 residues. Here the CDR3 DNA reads TGTGCCACCGGGGATGGTGCGAACACCGGGGAGCTGTTTTTT. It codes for CATGDGANTGELFF.

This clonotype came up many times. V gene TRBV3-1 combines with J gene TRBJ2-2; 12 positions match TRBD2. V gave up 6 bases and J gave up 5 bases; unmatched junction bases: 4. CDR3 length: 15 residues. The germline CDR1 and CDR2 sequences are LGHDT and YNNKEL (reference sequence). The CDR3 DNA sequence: TGTGCCAGCAGAGCGACTAGCGGGGGTACCGGGGAGCTGTTTTTT. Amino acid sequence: CASRATSGGTGELFF.

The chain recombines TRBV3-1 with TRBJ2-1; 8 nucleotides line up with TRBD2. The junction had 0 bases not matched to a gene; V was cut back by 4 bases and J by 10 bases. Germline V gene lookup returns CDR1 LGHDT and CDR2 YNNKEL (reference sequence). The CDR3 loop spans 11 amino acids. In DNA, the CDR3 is TGTGCCAGCAGCCCGGGAGGGGAGCAGTTCTTC. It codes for CASSPGGEQFF.

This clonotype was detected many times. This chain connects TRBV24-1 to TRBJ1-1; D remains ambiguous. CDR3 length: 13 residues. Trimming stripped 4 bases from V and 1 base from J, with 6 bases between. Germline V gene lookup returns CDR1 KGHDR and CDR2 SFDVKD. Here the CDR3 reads CATSDPENTEAFF. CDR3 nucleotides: TGTGCCACCAGTGACCCAGAGAACACTGAAGCTTTCTTT.

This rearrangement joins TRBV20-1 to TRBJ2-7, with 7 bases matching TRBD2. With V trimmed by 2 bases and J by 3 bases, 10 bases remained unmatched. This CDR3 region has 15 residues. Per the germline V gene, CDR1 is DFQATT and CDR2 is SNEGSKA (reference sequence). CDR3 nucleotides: TGCAGTGCTAGACCAATAGGGGACTACCTCTACGAGCAGTACTTC. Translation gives CSARPIGDYLYEQYF.

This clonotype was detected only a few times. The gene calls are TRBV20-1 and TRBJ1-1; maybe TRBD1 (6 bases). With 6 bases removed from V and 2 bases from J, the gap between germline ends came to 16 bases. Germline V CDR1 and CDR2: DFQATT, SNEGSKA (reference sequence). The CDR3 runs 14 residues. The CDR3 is CSARTVWLNTEAFF. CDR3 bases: TGCAGTGCGAGGACAGTCTGGCTTAACACTGAAGCTTTCTTT.